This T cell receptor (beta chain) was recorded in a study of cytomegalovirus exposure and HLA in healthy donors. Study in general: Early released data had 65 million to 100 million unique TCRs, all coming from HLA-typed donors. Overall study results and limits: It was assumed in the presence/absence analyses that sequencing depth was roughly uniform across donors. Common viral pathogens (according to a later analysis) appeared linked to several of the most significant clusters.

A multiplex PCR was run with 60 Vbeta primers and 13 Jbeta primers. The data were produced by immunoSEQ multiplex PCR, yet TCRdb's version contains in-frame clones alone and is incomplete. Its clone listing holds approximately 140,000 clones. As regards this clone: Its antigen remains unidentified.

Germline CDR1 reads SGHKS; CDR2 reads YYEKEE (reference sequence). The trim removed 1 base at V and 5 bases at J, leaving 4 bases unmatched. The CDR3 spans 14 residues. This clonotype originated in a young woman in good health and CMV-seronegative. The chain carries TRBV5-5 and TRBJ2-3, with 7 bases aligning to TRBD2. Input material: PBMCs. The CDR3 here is CASSLPGGGDTQYF. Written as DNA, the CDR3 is TGTGCCAGCAGCTTGCCGGGAGGTGGAGATACGCAGTATTTT.